The subject of this entry is one T cell receptor (beta chain). Its antigen is still unknown. This CDR3 spans 13 amino acids. V dropped 4 bases and J dropped 7; count of bases not matched to a gene: 3. In germline, CDR1 is LNHNV, CDR2 YYDKDF (reference sequence). The sample is drawn from a study of cytomegalovirus exposure and HLA in healthy donors. Donors were drawn from the roughly 110-subject validation cohort, separate from the roughly 700-subject first cohort. The protocol was immunoSEQ multiplex PCR, while the TCRdb copy is restricted to in-frame clones and leaves out a portion. The data hold roughly 150,000 clones, with approximately 84% observed a single time. Study-wide results and limits: In the approximately 130 validation repertoires, a later analysis found that first-cohort TCR clusters tended to co-occur. Researchers catalogued 150 or so TCR beta chains as cytomegalovirus-associated. Researchers reported that three CMV-associated chains were confirmed in vitro as CMV antigen-specific.

The V and J genes are TRBV15 and TRBJ2-1; 8 positions match TRBD1. Sequences were obtained from PBMCs. This TCR derives from a man aged 30 to 45 in good health and CMV-seropositive. CDR3 protein: CATSMYRGNEQFF. CDR3 nucleotides: TGTGCCACCAGCATGTACAGGGGGAATGAGCAGTTCTTC. Based on the CDR3 plus reference TRBV15 and TRBJ2-1, the full variable domain is DAMVIQNPRYQVTQFGKPVTLSCSQTLNHNVMYWYQQKSSQAPKLLFHYYDKDFNNEADTPDNFQSRRPNTSFCFLDIRSPGLGDTAMYLCATSMYRGNEQFFGPGTRLTVL.